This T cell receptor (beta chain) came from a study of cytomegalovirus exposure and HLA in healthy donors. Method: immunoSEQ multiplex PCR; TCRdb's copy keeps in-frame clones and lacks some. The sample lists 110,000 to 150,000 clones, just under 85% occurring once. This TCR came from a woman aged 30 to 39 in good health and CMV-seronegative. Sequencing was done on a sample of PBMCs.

This CDR3 reads CASSFGSGGLQETQYF. The CDR3 DNA sequence: TGTGCCAGCAGCTTTGGAAGCGGGGGGCTCCAAGAGACCCAGTACTTC. The rearrangement joins TRBV7-9 to TRBJ2-5; 9 nucleotides match TRBD2. J was trimmed by 1 base and V by 3 bases; bases with no gene match: 6. The V gene's germline CDR1 is SEHNR and CDR2 FQNEAQ (reference sequence). The CDR3 is 16 amino acids. The whole variable domain, filled in from reference TRBV7-9 and TRBJ2-5, reads DTGVSQNPRHKITKRGQNVTFRCDPISEHNRLYWYRQTLGQGPEFLTYFQNEAQLEKSRLLSDRFSAERPKGSFSTLEIQRTEQGDSAMYLCASSFGSGGLQETQYFGPGTRLLVL.